The sequence of this T cell receptor beta chain was determined in a study of T cell responses to AZD1222 COVID-19 vaccine. Findings of the study overall: Spike-specific TCRs gained breadth and depth after people received two AZD1222 doses. Sampling captured repertoires only after the peak T cell response.

Germline CDR1 and CDR2: SGHTA and FQGNSA. CDR3 length equals 16 residues. Trimming took 1 base from V and 4 from J; bases not matched to a gene: 6. Libraries were prepared by immunoSEQ multiplex PCR; TCRdb keeps only in-frame clonotypes and omits some of them. The sample carries under 150,000 clones, about 91% recorded once. This clone has more than one count but fewer than ten. The antigen is undetermined. This receptor was obtained from an adult who received the AZD1222 COVID-19 vaccine. V gene TRBV7-2 combines with J gene TRBJ2-3; the match to TRBD2 covers 9 bases. This specimen consisted of peripheral blood, obtained 28 days after the second AZD1222 dose. DNA for the CDR3: TGTGCCAGCAGCTTAGACGGGCGGGGGGGCCCAGATACGCAGTATTTT. This translates into CASSLDGRGGPDTQYF.